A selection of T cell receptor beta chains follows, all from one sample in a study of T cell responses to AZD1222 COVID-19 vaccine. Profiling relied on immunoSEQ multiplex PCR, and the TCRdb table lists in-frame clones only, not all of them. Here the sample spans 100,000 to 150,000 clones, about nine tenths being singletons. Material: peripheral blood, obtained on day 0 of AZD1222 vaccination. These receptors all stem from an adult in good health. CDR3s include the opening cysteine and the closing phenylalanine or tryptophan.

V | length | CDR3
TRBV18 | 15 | CASSPQSGVNTEAFF
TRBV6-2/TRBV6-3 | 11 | CASSFGETQYF
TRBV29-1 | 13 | CSVAGQWNTEAFF
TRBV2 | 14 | CASHDRGSTDTQYF
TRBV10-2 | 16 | CASRDTGTGNTGELFF
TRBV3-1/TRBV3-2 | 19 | CASSEVLAWGTGRTDTQYF
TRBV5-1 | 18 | CASSLPSGRSPAPYEQYF
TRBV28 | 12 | CASSLGGYGYTF
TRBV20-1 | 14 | CSASLTDSNQPQHF
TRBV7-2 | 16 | CASSLVGGRALYEQYF
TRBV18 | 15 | CASSTAGGHSYGYTF
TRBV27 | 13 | CASGGYSNQPQHF
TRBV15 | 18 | CATSSPYTGTGSYNEQFF
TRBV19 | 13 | CASSRTQGTEAFF
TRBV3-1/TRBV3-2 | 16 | CASSQESGYTTNVLTF
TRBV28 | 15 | CASSPTGISNQPQHF
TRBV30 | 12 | CAWSSQGRKLFF
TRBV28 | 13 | CASMLGASYEQYF
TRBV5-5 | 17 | CASSFTRTSGRTDTQYF
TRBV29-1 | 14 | CSVGVAGGLDTQYF
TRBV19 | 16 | CASSLGVGGSDTEAFF
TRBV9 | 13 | CASSVTIGGEQYF